Listed below are T cell receptor beta chains from one sample, sequenced in a study of shared clonotypes between healthy human individuals. The table came from immunoSEQ multiplex PCR; TCRdb's copy has only in-frame clones and leaves some out. The sample carries millions of clones, 90% to 95% recorded once. The sample consisted of naive CD4+ T cells sorted from blood. The receptors shown here come from a man aged 18 to 29 in good health. Both conserved end residues are part of each CDR3. D genes are given only for firm matches. Part of the rows lack a size; the others show once, few, many or a class for expanded clones.

v_call,d_call,clone_size,j_call,cdr3_nt,cdr3_aa
TRBV18,-,-,TRBJ2-7,TGTGCCAGCTCACCACCTAGCGGGACAGGTGACTACGAGCAGTACTTC,CASSPPSGTGDYEQYF
TRBV5-6,TRBD1,-,TRBJ2-1,TGTGCCAGCAGCAAAGCCGGGACAGGAATCAATGAGCAGTTCTTC,CASSKAGTGINEQFF
TRBV2,TRBD2,-,TRBJ2-2,TGTGCCAGCAGTGGGTTAGCGGGGGCGCACACCGGGGAGCTGTTTTTT,CASSGLAGAHTGELFF
TRBV19,-,-,TRBJ1-2,TGTGCCAGTTCTTTGCCCGCTGAGTATGGCTACACCTTC,CASSLPAEYGYTF
TRBV6-1,-,-,TRBJ2-3,TGTGCCAGCAGGGGGGGCACAGATACGCAGTATTTT,CASRGGTDTQYF
TRBV10-3,-,once,TRBJ1-2,TGTGCCATCAGTGACTGGTCCTATGGCTACACCTTC,CAISDWSYGYTF
TRBV7-2,-,-,TRBJ1-2,TGTGCCAGCAGCTTACAAGGGGACCCTAACTATGGCTACACCTTC,CASSLQGDPNYGYTF
TRBV6-6,-,-,TRBJ2-7,TGTGCCAGCAGTTATCCGCCCTACGAGCAGTACTTC,CASSYPPYEQYF
TRBV6-5,-,-,TRBJ1-6,TGTGCCAGCAGTTACCAGGAGGTCTCCTCACCCCTCCACTTT,CASSYQEVSSPLHF
TRBV18,TRBD1,-,TRBJ2-7,TGTGCCAGCTCACCCTTTCAGGGGGAGTTGGTTGACGAGCAGTACTTC,CASSPFQGELVDEQYF
TRBV30,TRBD2,-,TRBJ2-5,TGTGCCTGGAGTAGCGGGGGATTAAGGGTAGAGACCCAGTACTTC,CAWSSGGLRVETQYF
TRBV4-1,TRBD1,few,TRBJ2-5,TGCGCCAGCAGCCAAGCCGACAGGGGTCGGGAGACCCAGTACTTC,CASSQADRGRETQYF
TRBV2,-,-,TRBJ2-5,TGTGCCAGCAGGCCCGCTGAGGTAAAGCGCGGCGAGACCCAGTACTTC,CASRPAEVKRGETQYF